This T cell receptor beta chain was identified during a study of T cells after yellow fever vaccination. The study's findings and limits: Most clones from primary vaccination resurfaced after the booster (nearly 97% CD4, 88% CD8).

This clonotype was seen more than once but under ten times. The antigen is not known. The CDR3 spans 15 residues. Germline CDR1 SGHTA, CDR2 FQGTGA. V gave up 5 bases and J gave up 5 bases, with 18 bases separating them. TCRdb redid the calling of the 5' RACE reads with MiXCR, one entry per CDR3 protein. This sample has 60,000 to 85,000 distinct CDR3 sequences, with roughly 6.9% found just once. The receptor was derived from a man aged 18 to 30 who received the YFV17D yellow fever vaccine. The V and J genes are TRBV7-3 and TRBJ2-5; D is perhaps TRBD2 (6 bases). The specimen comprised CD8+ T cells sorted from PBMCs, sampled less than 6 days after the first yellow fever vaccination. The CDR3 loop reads CASSSGPEQRETQYF. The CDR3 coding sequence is TGTGCCAGCAGCAGCGGGCCCGAACAGAGGGAGACCCAGTACTTC.